Sequencing of this T cell receptor beta chain was carried out in a study of T cell repertoires in cytomegalovirus infection. Study background: Well-studied HLA-B-restricted epitopes and recently identified HLA-C-restricted epitopes of CMV were both used in the study. Overall study results and limits: The response measured ex vivo was dominated by TCR beta clonotypes (HLA-C-restricted and CMV-specific). Carriers of CMV plus the relevant HLA were identified by cumulative public TCR beta family frequency.

This clonotype was counted a few times. Antigen specificity is unknown. TCRdb independently ran MiXCR on the reads; one entry per CDR3 protein. The table records roughly 180,000 distinct CDR3 sequences, about 20% of them present only once. Trimming stripped 4 bases from V and 1 base from J, with 10 bases between. The germline V gene has CDR1 ENHRY and CDR2 SYGVKD. There are 14 residues in the CDR3. The rearrangement joins TRBV10-3 to TRBJ1-1, with D hard to call. The clonotype originates from a human donor in good health (CMV status not recorded). Some clones in this sample may be carry-over from other donors' samples. The specimen was CD8+ T cells from cultured PBMCs, collected from culture after CMV antigen stimulation. CDR3 in amino acids: CAISVPGKNTEAFF. In nucleotides, the CDR3 is TGTGCCATCAGTGTACCGGGGAAGAACACTGAAGCTTTCTTT.